This T cell receptor beta chain was sequenced during a study of cytomegalovirus exposure and HLA in healthy donors. The PCR contained 60 Vbeta and 13 Jbeta primers. Only in-frame clones appear in the TCRdb table, and some are missing; sequencing was by immunoSEQ multiplex PCR. The sample holds roughly 120,000 clones, approximately 80% seen once. This receptor was obtained from a woman in her forties in good health and CMV-seropositive. Sequencing was done on a sample of PBMCs.

The CDR3 sequence: CASTPLGGTSNFYEQFF. CDR3 nucleotides: TGTGCCAGCACCCCCTTGGGCGGGACTAGTAATTTCTATGAGCAGTTCTTC. This rearrangement joins TRBV21-1 to TRBJ2-1; the table's TRBD2 call for D was not verified on the DNA. TRBV21-1 is assigned pseudogene status. The CDR3 contains 17 residues.